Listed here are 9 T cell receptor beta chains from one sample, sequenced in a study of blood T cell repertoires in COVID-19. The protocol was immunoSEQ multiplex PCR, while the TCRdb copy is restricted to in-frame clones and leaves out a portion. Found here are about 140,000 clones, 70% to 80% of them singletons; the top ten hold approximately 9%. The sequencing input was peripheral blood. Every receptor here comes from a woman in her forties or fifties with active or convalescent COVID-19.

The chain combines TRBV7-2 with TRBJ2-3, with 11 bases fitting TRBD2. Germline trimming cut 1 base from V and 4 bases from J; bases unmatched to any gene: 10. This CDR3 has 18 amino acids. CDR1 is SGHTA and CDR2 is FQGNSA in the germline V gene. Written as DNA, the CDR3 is TGTGCCAGCAGCTTAGTCCTAGCGGGGGGTTTAGGTGCAGATACGCAGTATTTT. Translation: CASSLVLAGGLGADTQYF.

CDR3 region: CSAGQGREKLFF. CDR3 nucleotides: TGCAGCGCCGGACAGGGGAGGGAAAAACTGTTTTTT. The V and J genes are TRBV29-1 and TRBJ1-4; 9 bases agree with TRBD1. The CDR3 length is 12 residues. The V gene's germline CDR1 is SQVTM and CDR2 ANQGSEA. J gave up 8 bases and V 7 bases, and 5 bases lay outside the gene matches.

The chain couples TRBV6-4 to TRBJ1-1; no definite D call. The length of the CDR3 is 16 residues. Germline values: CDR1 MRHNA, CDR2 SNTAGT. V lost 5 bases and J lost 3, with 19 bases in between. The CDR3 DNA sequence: TGTGCCAGCAGTCCTTCTGCACTTCCAGCGGACACTGAAGCTTTCTTT. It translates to CASSPSALPADTEAFF.

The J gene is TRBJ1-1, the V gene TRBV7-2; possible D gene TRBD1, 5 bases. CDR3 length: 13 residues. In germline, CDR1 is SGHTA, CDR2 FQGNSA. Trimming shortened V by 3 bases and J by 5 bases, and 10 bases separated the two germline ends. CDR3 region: CASSFDRRTEAFF. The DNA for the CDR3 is TGTGCCAGCAGCTTTGACAGAAGGACTGAAGCTTTCTTT.

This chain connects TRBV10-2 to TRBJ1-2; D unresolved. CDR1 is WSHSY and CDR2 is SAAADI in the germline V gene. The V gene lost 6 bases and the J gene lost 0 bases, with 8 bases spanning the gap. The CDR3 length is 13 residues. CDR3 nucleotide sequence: TGCGCCAGCAGCGGGATTCCTAACTATGGCTACACCTTC. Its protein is CASSGIPNYGYTF.

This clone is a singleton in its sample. The CDR3 loop is CAWSAGTKNIQYF. DNA for the CDR3: TGTGCCTGGAGCGCCGGGACTAAAAACATTCAGTACTTC. The chain combines TRBV30 with TRBJ2-4; possible D gene TRBD2, 6 bases. CDR1 and CDR2 (germline): GTSNPN, SVGIG (reference sequence). V dropped 3 bases and J dropped 4 bases, with 10 bases sitting between them. The CDR3 runs 13 residues.

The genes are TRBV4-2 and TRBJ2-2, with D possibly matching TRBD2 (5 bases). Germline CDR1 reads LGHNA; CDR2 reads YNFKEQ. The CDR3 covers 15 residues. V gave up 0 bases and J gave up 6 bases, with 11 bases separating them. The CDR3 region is CASSQDGKIAGELFF. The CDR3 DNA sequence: TGTGCCAGCAGCCAAGACGGGAAAATAGCCGGGGAGCTGTTTTTT.

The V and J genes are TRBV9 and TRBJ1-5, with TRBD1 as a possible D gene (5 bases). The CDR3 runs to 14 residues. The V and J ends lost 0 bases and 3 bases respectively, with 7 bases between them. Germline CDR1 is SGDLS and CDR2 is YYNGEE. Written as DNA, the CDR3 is TGTGCCAGCAGCGTAGCAGGGAACAATCAGCCCCAGCATTTT. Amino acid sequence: CASSVAGNNQPQHF.

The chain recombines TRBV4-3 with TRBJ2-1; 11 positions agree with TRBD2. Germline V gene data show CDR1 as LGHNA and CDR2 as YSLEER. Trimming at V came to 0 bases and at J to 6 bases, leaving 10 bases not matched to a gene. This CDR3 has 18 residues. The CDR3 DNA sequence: TGCGCCAGCAGCCAAGATTGGGCTAGCGGGAGGACGGGCAATGAGCAGTTCTTC. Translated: CASSQDWASGRTGNEQFF.